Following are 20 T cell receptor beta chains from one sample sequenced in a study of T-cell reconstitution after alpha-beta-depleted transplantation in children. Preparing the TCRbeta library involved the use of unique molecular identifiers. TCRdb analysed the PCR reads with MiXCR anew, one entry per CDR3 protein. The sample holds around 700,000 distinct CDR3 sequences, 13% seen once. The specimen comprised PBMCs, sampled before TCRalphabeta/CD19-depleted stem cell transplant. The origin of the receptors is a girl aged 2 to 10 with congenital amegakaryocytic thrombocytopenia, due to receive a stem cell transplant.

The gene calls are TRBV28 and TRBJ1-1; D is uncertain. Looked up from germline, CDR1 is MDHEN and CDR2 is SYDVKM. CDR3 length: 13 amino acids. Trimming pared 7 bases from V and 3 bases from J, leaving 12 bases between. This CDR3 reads CASNPPADTEAFF. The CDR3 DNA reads TGTGCCAGCAACCCCCCGGCGGACACTGAAGCTTTCTTT. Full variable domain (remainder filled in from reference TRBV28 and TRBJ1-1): DVKVTQSSRYLVKRTGEKVFLECVQDMDHENMFWYRQDPGLGLRLIYFSYDVKMKEKGDIPEGYSVSREKKERFSLILESASTNQTSMYLCASNPPADTEAFFGQGTRLTVV.

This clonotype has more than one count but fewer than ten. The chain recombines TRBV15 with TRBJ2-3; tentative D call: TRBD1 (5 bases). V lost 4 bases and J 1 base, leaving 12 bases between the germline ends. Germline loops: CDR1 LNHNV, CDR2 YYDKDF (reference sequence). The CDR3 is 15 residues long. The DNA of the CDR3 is TGTGCCACCAGCATCTACAGGACGGGCACAGATACGCAGTATTTT. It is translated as CATSIYRTGTDTQYF. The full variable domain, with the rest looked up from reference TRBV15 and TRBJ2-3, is DAMVIQNPRYQVTQFGKPVTLSCSQTLNHNVMYWYQQKSSQAPKLLFHYYDKDFNNEADTPDNFQSRRPNTSFCFLDIRSPGLGDTAMYLCATSIYRTGTDTQYFGPGTRLTVL.

The CDR3 loop reads CASRAGLATSSYEQYF. The CDR3 nucleotides are TGTGCCAGCAGGGCTGGGCTAGCGACAAGCTCCTACGAGCAGTACTTC. The chain couples TRBV2 to TRBJ2-7, with a weak D call TRBD2 (6 bases). Germline V lookup: CDR1 SNHLY, CDR2 FYNNEI. V was shortened by 6 bases and J by 0 bases, with 18 bases between the two germline ends. The CDR3 is 16 residues long.

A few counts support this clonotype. The CDR3 nucleotides read TGTGCCAGCAGGGGACAGGGGCTTAGCACAGATACGCAGTATTTT. Translated, it gives CASRGQGLSTDTQYF. The chain is built from TRBV27 and TRBJ2-3; 10 nucleotides agree with TRBD1. The V and J ends lost 6 bases and 0 bases, in that order; junction bases with no gene match: 3. This CDR3 region has 15 residues. CDR1 and CDR2 from the germline V gene are MNHEY and SMNVEV (reference sequence).

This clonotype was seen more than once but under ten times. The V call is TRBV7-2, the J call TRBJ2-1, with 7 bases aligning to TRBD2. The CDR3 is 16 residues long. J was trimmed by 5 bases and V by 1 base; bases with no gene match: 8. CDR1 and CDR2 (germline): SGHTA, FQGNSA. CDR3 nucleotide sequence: TGTGCCAGCAGCTTAGGTAGACTAGCTGGTAACAATGAGCAGTTCTTC. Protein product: CASSLGRLAGNNEQFF.

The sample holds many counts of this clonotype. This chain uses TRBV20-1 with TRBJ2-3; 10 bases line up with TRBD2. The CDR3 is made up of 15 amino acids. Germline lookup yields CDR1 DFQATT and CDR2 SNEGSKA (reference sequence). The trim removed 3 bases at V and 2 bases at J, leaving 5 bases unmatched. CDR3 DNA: TGCAGTGCTAGTATAGCGGGAGGATCCACAGATACGCAGTATTTT. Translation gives CSASIAGGSTDTQYF.

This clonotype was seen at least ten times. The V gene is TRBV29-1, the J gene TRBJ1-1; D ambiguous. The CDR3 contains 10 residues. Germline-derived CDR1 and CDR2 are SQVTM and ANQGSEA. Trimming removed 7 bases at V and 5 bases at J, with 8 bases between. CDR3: CSATRTEAFF. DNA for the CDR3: TGCAGCGCAACGCGGACTGAAGCTTTCTTT.

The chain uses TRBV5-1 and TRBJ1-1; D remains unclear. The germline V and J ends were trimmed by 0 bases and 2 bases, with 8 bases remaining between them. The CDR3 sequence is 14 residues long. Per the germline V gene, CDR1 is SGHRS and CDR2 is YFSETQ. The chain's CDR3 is CASSLARDNTEAFF. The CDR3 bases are TGCGCCAGCAGCTTGGCAAGGGATAACACTGAAGCTTTCTTT.

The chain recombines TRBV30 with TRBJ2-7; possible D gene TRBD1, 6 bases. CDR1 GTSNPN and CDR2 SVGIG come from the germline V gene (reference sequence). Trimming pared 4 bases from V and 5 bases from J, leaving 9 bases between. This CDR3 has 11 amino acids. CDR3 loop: CAWTGAHEQYF. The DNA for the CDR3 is TGTGCCTGGACAGGGGCCCACGAGCAGTACTTC.

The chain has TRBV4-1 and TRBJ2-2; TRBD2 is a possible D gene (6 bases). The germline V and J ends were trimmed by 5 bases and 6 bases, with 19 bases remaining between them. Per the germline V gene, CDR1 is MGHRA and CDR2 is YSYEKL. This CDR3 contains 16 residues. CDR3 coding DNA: TGCGCCAGCAGCACGTCCAGCGGGTGGGTCCCCGGGGAGCTGTTTTTT. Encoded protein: CASSTSSGWVPGELFF.

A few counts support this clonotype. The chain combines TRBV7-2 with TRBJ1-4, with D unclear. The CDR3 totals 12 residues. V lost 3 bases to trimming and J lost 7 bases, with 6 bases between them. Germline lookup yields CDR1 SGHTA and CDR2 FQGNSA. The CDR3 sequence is CASSFNREKLFF. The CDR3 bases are TGTGCCAGCAGCTTTAATCGTGAAAAACTGTTTTTT.

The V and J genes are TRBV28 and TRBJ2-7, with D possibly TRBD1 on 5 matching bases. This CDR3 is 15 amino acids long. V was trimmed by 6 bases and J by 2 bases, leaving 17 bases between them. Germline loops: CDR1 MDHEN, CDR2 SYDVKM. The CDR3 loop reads CASSLALTATYEQYF. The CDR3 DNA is TGTGCCAGCAGCCTGGCCTTGACAGCTACCTACGAGCAGTACTTC.

This chain's CDR3 is CASSLSGALAYEQYF. CDR3 nucleotide sequence: TGCGCCAGCAGCTTGTCAGGGGCGCTAGCCTACGAGCAGTACTTC. This chain connects TRBV5-1 to TRBJ2-7; D might be TRBD1 (6 bases). From germline, CDR1 is SGHRS and CDR2 YFSETQ. V was shortened by 1 base and J by 2 bases, with 13 bases between the two germline ends. The CDR3 contains 15 residues. The variable domain in full, completed from reference TRBV5-1 and TRBJ2-7, reads KAGVTQTPRYLIKTRGQQVTLSCSPISGHRSVSWYQQTPGQGLQFLFEYFSETQRNKGNFPGRFSGRQFSNSRSEMNVSTLELGDSALYLCASSLSGALAYEQYFGPGTRLTVT.

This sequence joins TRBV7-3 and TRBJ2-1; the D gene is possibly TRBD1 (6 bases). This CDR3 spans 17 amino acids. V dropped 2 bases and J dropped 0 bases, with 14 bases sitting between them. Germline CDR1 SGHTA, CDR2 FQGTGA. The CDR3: CASSLGDTLSSYNEQFF. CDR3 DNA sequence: TGTGCCAGCAGCTTAGGGGACACCCTCAGCTCCTACAATGAGCAGTTCTTC.

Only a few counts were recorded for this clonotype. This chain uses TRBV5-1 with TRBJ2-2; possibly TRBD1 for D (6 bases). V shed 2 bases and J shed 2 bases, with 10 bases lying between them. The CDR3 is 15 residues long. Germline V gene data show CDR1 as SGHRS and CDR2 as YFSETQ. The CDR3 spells CASSFRDTNTGELFF. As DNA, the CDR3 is TGCGCCAGCAGCTTTAGGGACACCAACACCGGGGAGCTGTTTTTT.

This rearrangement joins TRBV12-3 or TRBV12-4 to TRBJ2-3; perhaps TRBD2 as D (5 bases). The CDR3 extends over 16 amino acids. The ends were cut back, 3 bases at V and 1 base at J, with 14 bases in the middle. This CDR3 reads CASSFGLPYGTDTQYF. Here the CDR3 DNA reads TGTGCCAGCAGTTTCGGACTCCCCTATGGCACAGATACGCAGTATTTT.

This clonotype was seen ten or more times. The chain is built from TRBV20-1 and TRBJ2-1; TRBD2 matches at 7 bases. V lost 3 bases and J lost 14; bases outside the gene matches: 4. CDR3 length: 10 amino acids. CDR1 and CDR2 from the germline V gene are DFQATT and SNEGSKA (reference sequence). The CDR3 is CSASGRKEFF. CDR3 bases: TGCAGTGCTAGCGGGAGGAAGGAGTTCTTC.

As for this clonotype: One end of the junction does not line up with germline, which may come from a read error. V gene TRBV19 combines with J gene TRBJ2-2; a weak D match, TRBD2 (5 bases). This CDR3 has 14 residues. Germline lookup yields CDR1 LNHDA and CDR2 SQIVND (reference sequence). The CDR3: CASSIAQPTGELLF. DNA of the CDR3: TGTGCCAGTAGTATAGCACAACCGACCGGGGAGCTGCTTTTT.

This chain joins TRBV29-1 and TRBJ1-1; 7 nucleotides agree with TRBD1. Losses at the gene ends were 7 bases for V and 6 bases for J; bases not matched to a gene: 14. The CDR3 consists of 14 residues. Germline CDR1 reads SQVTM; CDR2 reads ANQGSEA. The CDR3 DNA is TGCAGCGCCTTCAAAACAGGGGCTCGCGCTGAAGCTTTCTTT. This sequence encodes CSAFKTGARAEAFF.

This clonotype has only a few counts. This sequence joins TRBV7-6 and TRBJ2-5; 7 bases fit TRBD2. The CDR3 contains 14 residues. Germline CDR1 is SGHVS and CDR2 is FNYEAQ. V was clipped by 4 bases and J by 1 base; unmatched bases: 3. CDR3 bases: TGTGCCAGCAGCTCCAGACTAGCCCAAGAGACCCAGTACTTC. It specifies CASSSRLAQETQYF.